This T cell receptor beta chain was recorded in a study of graft-versus-host responses after intestinal transplantation. Looking at the study overall: Transplants given to recipients were multivisceral, liver-intestinal, or isolated intestinal. Regarding the study as a whole: Recipient marrow showed GvH clones, some seen first in ileum or blood.

As for this clone: Its antigen remains unknown.

Assay: immunoSEQ multiplex PCR; the TCRdb copy retains only in-frame clones and omits some. The sample contains around 28,000 clones, over 80% of which appear only once. The sequence was obtained from a human patient who received an intestinal transplant, so some T cells may come from the graft donor. The material was PBMCs, obtained almost 29 days after intestinal transplant.

The CDR3, as DNA: TGTGCCAGCAGCCCCGGGGGGGCCTACACAGATACGCAGTATTTT. It codes for CASSPGGAYTDTQYF. The chain combines TRBV4-2 with TRBJ2-3, with TRBD2 matching over 8 bases. Germline assignment: CDR1 LGHNA and CDR2 YNFKEQ. The CDR3 is made up of 15 amino acids. V shed 4 bases and J 2 bases; nucleotides not matched to a gene: 5.